This is a list of T cell receptor beta chains from one sample in a study of early T cells in non-severe SARS-CoV-2 infection. TCRdb processed the 5' RACE reads anew with MiXCR; each CDR3 protein has one entry. Among roughly 99,000 distinct CDR3 sequences listed, over 8.5% were seen once. Sample: whole blood. The receptors stem from an adult who was a healthcare worker with PCR-confirmed SARS-CoV-2 infection or an uninfected control (not recorded which). The conserved cysteine and the conserved F or W are not part of the CDR3 here. Clone size is shown for a subset of rows, as once, few, many or a class of expanded clone.

j_call | v_call | cdr3_length | clone_size | cdr3_aa
TRBJ2-3 | TRBV4-2 | 14 | . | ASSQDGTSGADTQY
TRBJ2-1 | TRBV19 | 14 | many | ASSIPSGRSYNEQF
TRBJ2-5 | TRBV5-1 | 12 | many | ASSLEGQRETQY
TRBJ1-1 | TRBV6-5 | 12 | many | ASSYNKERAEAF
TRBJ2-3 | TRBV7-2 | 12 | . | ASTPRPGSDTQY
TRBJ2-5 | TRBV7-9 | 12 | once | ASSFQGADETQY
TRBJ2-1 | TRBV20-1 | 12 | few | SAERTSSYNEQF
TRBJ1-2 | TRBV5-1 | 12 | few | ASSGGQGSYGYT
TRBJ2-5 | TRBV12-3/TRBV12-4 | 13 | many | ASSFGGSGKGTQY
TRBJ1-4 | TRBV28 | 15 | few | ASSFVPAGTESGKLF
TRBJ1-1 | TRBV6-5 | 13 | many | ASRRTGTANTEAF
TRBJ2-1 | TRBV16 | 10 | few | ASSQGIGEQF
TRBJ2-7 | TRBV6-5 | 13 | few | ASRQTAGVGYEQY
TRBJ2-5 | TRBV28 | 14 | many | ASGAGFGFVGETQY
TRBJ2-1 | TRBV6-6 | 11 | many | ASRGGGDNEQF
TRBJ1-1 | TRBV28 | 10 | many | ASTISGAEAF
TRBJ2-3 | TRBV7-9 | 14 | many | ASSQTGTRSTDTQY
TRBJ1-2 | TRBV18 | 12 | few | ASSTDIGGYGYT
TRBJ2-7 | TRBV6-5 | 14 | . | ASSSLVAGTTYEQY
TRBJ2-5 | TRBV7-7 | 12 | few | ASSARTGEETQY
TRBJ2-1 | TRBV19 | 11 | many | ATSGTGGGEQF
TRBJ2-1 | TRBV10-3 | 10 | many | AISLVSNEQF
TRBJ2-1 | TRBV20-1 | 13 | . | SASPLASGSDEQF
TRBJ2-1 | TRBV10-3 | 11 | once | AIWGQGYNEQF
TRBJ2-1 | TRBV11-1 | 16 | . | ASSLITSGRTSYNEQF
TRBJ2-1 | TRBV20-1 | 13 | many | SARALAGGYNEQF
TRBJ2-1 | TRBV7-2 | 12 | . | ASSLAPEEREQF
TRBJ2-1 | TRBV11-2 | 11 | many | ATQGLVYNEQF
TRBJ1-4 | TRBV11-2 | 11 | few | ASSLTTLGKLF
TRBJ1-6 | TRBV18 | 11 | many | ASSPGFESPLH
TRBJ1-1 | TRBV4-1 | 10 | many | ASSQGADEAF
TRBJ2-7 | TRBV12-3/TRBV12-4 | 11 | many | ASSSRGVLEQY
TRBJ1-5 | TRBV20-1 | 12 | . | SARGPSGDQPQH
TRBJ2-1 | TRBV4-3 | 12 | . | ASSPGLGYNEQF
TRBJ1-1 | TRBV20-1 | 10 | many | SARGRNTEAF
TRBJ1-1 | TRBV20-1 | 12 | . | SARMGAGNTEAF
TRBJ2-7 | TRBV4-1 | 12 | . | ASSPGLAGGEQY
TRBJ2-7 | TRBV5-1 | 16 | few | ASSLTRTSGRAVEEQY
TRBJ2-7 | TRBV12-3/TRBV12-4 | 13 | . | ASSLRTSGSDEQY
TRBJ2-1 | TRBV6-2/TRBV6-3 | 15 | few | ASSNLGTSGLLNEQF
TRBJ2-1 | TRBV7-9 | 14 | many | ASSEGLAGGTNEQF
TRBJ2-7 | TRBV12-3/TRBV12-4 | 12 | few | ASRGRGDTYEQY
TRBJ2-7 | TRBV10-3 | 9 | few | AIRRTDEQY
TRBJ1-1 | TRBV5-6 | 10 | many | ASSSDYGEAF
TRBJ2-7 | TRBV29-1 | 13 | few | SVEDRGTTPYEQY
TRBJ2-1 | TRBV20-1 | 13 | . | SANRPVSSYNEQF
TRBJ1-4 | TRBV18 | 14 | many | ASVQTRQGYREKLF
TRBJ2-3 | TRBV9 | 10 | . | ASSADRDTQY
TRBJ2-5 | TRBV12-3/TRBV12-4 | 16 | many | ASTPSPSLAEPMQTQY
TRBJ2-5 | TRBV7-6 | 13 | . | ASSPGMTGQETQY